The rows below give T cell receptor beta chains drawn from one sample of a study of Graves' ophthalmopathy and Graves' hyperthyroidism. TCRdb ran MiXCR on the multiplex PCR reads and lists one entry per CDR3 protein. The repertoire holds over 500,000 distinct CDR3 sequences, with about a fifth as singletons. Sequenced input: peripheral blood. Receptors originate from a woman aged 18-35 years with stable Graves' hyperthyroidism. Some clones in this sample may be carry-over from other donors' samples. Each CDR3 is given with its conserved first and last residue. D genes are given only for firm matches. Size is stated for part of the rows, as once, few or many counts, or as a class when the clone is expanded.

size	D	V	J	CDR3	DNA
.	.	TRBV6-1	TRBJ1-6	CASSESDSPSPLHF	TGTGCCAGCAGTGAGAGCGACAGCCCTTCACCCCTCCACTTT
many	.	TRBV6-2/TRBV6-3	TRBJ1-1	CASSSERVSVNTEAFF	TGTGCCAGCAGTTCAGAAAGGGTGTCAGTGAACACTGAAGCTTTCTTT
many	TRBD1	TRBV7-2	TRBJ2-5	CASSFKGAETQYF	TGTGCCAGCAGCTTCAAGGGGGCAGAGACCCAGTACTTC
few	.	TRBV28	TRBJ1-2	CASTVSTGYYGYTF	TGTGCCAGCACGGTTTCAACAGGGTACTATGGCTACACCTTC
.	.	TRBV30	TRBJ1-5	CAWSTLSARQPQHF	TGTGCCTGGAGTACCCTGTCGGCCCGGCAGCCCCAGCATTTT
.	TRBD1	TRBV29-1	TRBJ1-2	CSVSGTGRGYTF	TGCAGCGTTTCCGGGACAGGGCGAGGCTACACCTTC
.	.	TRBV6-1	TRBJ2-5	CASSEVSMRTQYF	TGTGCCAGCAGTGAAGTCTCCATGCGGACCCAGTACTTC
many	.	TRBV2	TRBJ2-7	CASRETRYEQYF	TGTGCCAGCAGGGAAACTAGATACGAGCAGTACTTC
.	TRBD2	TRBV3-1	TRBJ2-2	CASSQVAGGKTGELFF	TGTGCCAGCAGCCAAGTGGCGGGAGGGAAAACCGGGGAGCTGTTTTTT
many	.	TRBV9	TRBJ2-7	CASSPFTGSYEQYF	TGTGCCAGCAGCCCGTTTACGGGATCCTACGAGCAGTACTTC
many	.	TRBV20-1	TRBJ1-1	CSARDPGLGTEAFF	TGCAGTGCTAGAGATCCGGGATTGGGGACTGAAGCTTTCTTT
few	.	TRBV19	TRBJ1-5	CASSTGGPDQPQHF	TGTGCCAGTAGTACGGGGGGGCCTGATCAGCCCCAGCATTTT
many	TRBD2	TRBV20-1	TRBJ2-7	CSARDLAAGGVDF	TGCAGTGCTAGAGATCTGGCAGCGGGAGGGGTCGACTTC
many	.	TRBV6-5	TRBJ1-1	CASRKEGVNTEAFF	TGTGCCAGCAGAAAGGAGGGGGTAAACACTGAAGCTTTCTTT
.	TRBD1	TRBV10-3	TRBJ1-3	CAVSSDRGLNTIYF	TGTGCCGTCAGTTCGGACAGGGGGCTAAACACCATATATTTT
.	.	TRBV30	TRBJ2-7	CALAGRGATYEQYF	TGTGCCTTAGCGGGTCGGGGGGCCACCTACGAGCAGTACTTC